This TCR beta chain came from a study of T-cell memory formation after mild COVID-19. This clonotype was detected a few times. This CDR3 has 15 amino acids. The V end was cut by 1 base, the J end by 2 bases, with 12 bases between. CDR1 is SGHTA and CDR2 is FQGNSA in the germline V gene. TCRdb itself ran the 5' RACE reads through MiXCR, one entry per CDR3 protein. The sample has 470,000 or so distinct CDR3 sequences, 15% to 20% seen once; the top ten hold approximately 8.1%. The rearrangement uses TRBV7-2 and TRBJ2-7, with D unclear. The sample taken for sequencing was PBMCs or a T cell subset sorted from them (not recorded which). The receptor's source is an adult woman who had mild COVID-19 (a few samples of this study predate the infection). Cell type and time point are not known. This CDR3 is CASSLEGLETYEQYF. CDR3 sequence (DNA): TGTGCCAGCAGCTTAGAAGGGCTAGAGACCTACGAGCAGTACTTC. The variable domain in full, completed from reference TRBV7-2 and TRBJ2-7, reads GAGVSQSPSNKVTEKGKDVELRCDPISGHTALYWYRQSLGQGLEFLIYFQGNSAPDKSGLPSDRFSAERTGGSVSTLTIQRTQQEDSAVYLCASSLEGLETYEQYFGPGTRLTVT.